The rows below give T cell receptor beta chains drawn from one sample of a study of beta chain features in type 1 diabetes. Produced via immunoSEQ multiplex PCR; TCRdb's table is partial and in-frame only. Here the sample spans tens of thousands of clones, 30% to 40% being singletons. The source material was stem cell memory CD4+ T cells from blood. The receptors originated from a woman aged 18-35 years in good health. Each CDR3 is given with its conserved first and last residue. Each record gives: CDR3 protein, CDR3 DNA, clone size, D gene, CDR3 length, V gene, J gene. A D gene is named only where the DNA matches it firmly. The size entry is marked missing in some rows and otherwise reads once, few, many or a size class.

CDR3: CASSLDREDEQYF; DNA: TGTGCCAGCAGCTTGGACAGGGAAGACGAGCAGTACTTC; size: few; D: -; length: 13; V: TRBV5-8; J: TRBJ2-7
CDR3: CASSPETGHEQFF; DNA: TGTGCCAGCAGCCCCGAAACAGGCCATGAGCAGTTCTTC; size: few; D: -; length: 13; V: TRBV11-1; J: TRBJ2-1
CDR3: CASSFSGLELFF; DNA: TGCGCCAGCAGCTTCAGCGGATTAGAGCTGTTTTTT; size: few; D: -; length: 12; V: TRBV5-1; J: TRBJ2-2
CDR3: CASKRGTGGIQETQYF; DNA: TGTGCCAGCAAGAGAGGGACAGGGGGCATCCAAGAGACCCAGTACTTC; size: -; D: TRBD1; length: 16; V: TRBV5-4; J: TRBJ2-5
CDR3: CASSRVGAGGYNEQFF; DNA: TGCGCCAGCAGCCGCGTTGGAGCGGGGGGGTACAATGAGCAGTTCTTC; size: -; D: TRBD2; length: 16; V: TRBV5-1; J: TRBJ2-1
CDR3: CASSPPKGQGEETQYF; DNA: TGTGCCAGCTCACCACCGAAAGGACAGGGTGAAGAGACCCAGTACTTC; size: -; D: TRBD1; length: 16; V: TRBV18; J: TRBJ2-5
CDR3: CASSPGTTGANVLTF; DNA: TGTGCCAGCAGCCCCGGGACTACTGGGGCCAACGTCCTGACTTTC; size: -; D: TRBD2; length: 15; V: TRBV5-6; J: TRBJ2-6
CDR3: CASSLEGLREETQYF; DNA: TGCGCCAGCAGCTTGGAGGGGTTACGCGAAGAGACCCAGTACTTC; size: few; D: -; length: 15; V: TRBV5-1; J: TRBJ2-5
CDR3: CASSLQGGNTGELFF; DNA: TGTGCCAGCAGCCTCCAGGGTGGGAACACCGGGGAGCTGTTTTTT; size: -; D: -; length: 15; V: TRBV7-2; J: TRBJ2-2
CDR3: CASSVQRGGKASYEQYF; DNA: TGTGCCAGCAGTGTTCAGCGCGGCGGGAAAGCCTCCTACGAGCAGTACTTC; size: -; D: -; length: 17; V: TRBV25-1; J: TRBJ2-7